The rows below give T cell receptor beta chains drawn from one sample of a study of regulatory T cells in long-lasting Graves disease. TCRdb processed the multiplex PCR reads anew with MiXCR; each CDR3 protein has one entry. The sample yields over 300,000 distinct CDR3 sequences, around a fifth seen once. Specimen: peripheral blood mononuclear cells (PBMCs), collected when the disease was refractory, from a patient treated with antithyroid drugs. Receptors were obtained from a female donor with Graves disease. The CDR3 runs from the conserved cysteine through the conserved F or W. The D gene is left open where the match is weak. Clone size appears in some rows only: once, few, many, or a class for an expanded clone.

abundance	v_gene	d_gene	j_gene	CDR3aa	CDR3nt
many	TRBV2	NA	TRBJ1-5	CASSRTGPNQPQHF	TGTGCCAGCAGCAGAACAGGGCCTAATCAGCCCCAGCATTTT
NA	TRBV27	NA	TRBJ2-3	CASSGFQLGKPDTQYF	TGTGCCAGCAGTGGCTTTCAACTAGGCAAGCCAGATACGCAGTATTTT
NA	TRBV30	TRBD1	TRBJ1-2	CAWLRTGGWNGYTF	TGTGCCTGGCTCCGGACAGGGGGCTGGAATGGCTACACCTTC
few	TRBV5-1	TRBD2	TRBJ2-5	CASSLASSGKETQYF	TGCGCCAGCAGCTTGGCGTCTAGCGGGAAAGAGACCCAGTACTTC
many	TRBV6-2/TRBV6-3	NA	TRBJ2-5	CASSAGETQYF	TGTGCCAGCAGTGCAGGAGAGACCCAGTACTTC
NA	TRBV6-5	TRBD1	TRBJ1-4	CASSYAPGQKNEKLFF	TGTGCCAGCAGCTACGCGCCGGGACAGAAGAATGAAAAACTGTTTTTT
NA	TRBV6-5	NA	TRBJ1-1	CASSYSAGAGTEAFF	TGTGCCAGCAGTTACTCGGCGGGGGCCGGCACTGAAGCTTTCTTT
many	TRBV2	NA	TRBJ1-1	CASRMVLPYTEAFF	TGTGCCAGCAGGATGGTCTTACCGTACACTGAAGCTTTCTTT
NA	TRBV29-1	NA	TRBJ2-2	CSAAGQTGELFF	TGCAGCGCCGCGGGACAAACCGGGGAGCTGTTTTTT
NA	TRBV11-3	NA	TRBJ1-1	CASSFSDKGGDTEAFF	TGTGCCAGCAGCTTTAGTGACAAGGGAGGGGACACTGAAGCTTTCTTT
few	TRBV5-1	NA	TRBJ2-5	CASSISQETQYF	TGCGCCAGCAGCATCAGCCAAGAGACCCAGTACTTC
few	TRBV6-2/TRBV6-3	NA	TRBJ2-3	CASSPSRSTDTQYF	TGTGCCAGCAGTCCTTCCAGGAGCACAGATACGCAGTATTTT
few	TRBV6-5	NA	TRBJ2-7	CASSYPQRTGGHEQYF	TGTGCCAGCAGTTACCCACAGCGGACGGGGGGCCACGAGCAGTACTTC
NA	TRBV9	NA	TRBJ1-2	CASSVDEGGYTF	TGTGCCAGCAGCGTAGACGAAGGCGGCTACACCTTC
many	TRBV2	NA	TRBJ2-7	CASSAPGLMGREQYF	TGTGCCAGCAGCGCCCCCGGGCTGATGGGCCGGGAGCAGTACTTC
many	TRBV6-2/TRBV6-3	NA	TRBJ1-4	CASSPGGGPTNEKLFF	TGTGCCAGCAGTCCGGGAGGCGGGCCAACTAATGAAAAACTGTTTTTT
NA	TRBV4-1	NA	TRBJ2-7	CASSQDSTVPEQYF	TGCGCCAGCAGCCAAGATTCGACAGTTCCCGAGCAGTACTTC
few	TRBV5-1	TRBD1	TRBJ1-5	CASRVDRVQVNSNQPQHF	TGCGCCAGCAGGGTCGACAGGGTGCAAGTCAATAGCAATCAGCCCCAGCATTTT
NA	TRBV6-5	NA	TRBJ1-1	CASSYSNRVGLNTEAFF	TGTGCCAGCAGTTACTCGAACCGGGTTGGACTGAACACTGAAGCTTTCTTT
NA	TRBV7-9	NA	TRBJ2-3	CALRGETDTQYF	TGTGCCCTTAGGGGGGAGACAGATACGCAGTATTTT
many	TRBV10-1	NA	TRBJ1-1	CASSEQPQTEAFF	TGCGCCAGCAGTGAGCAACCTCAGACTGAAGCTTTCTTT
few	TRBV20-1	NA	TRBJ2-4	CSARVPGQIKNIQYF	TGCAGTGCTAGGGTACCGGGACAAATCAAAAACATTCAGTACTTC
few	TRBV4-1	TRBD1	TRBJ2-7	CASSQRWTGAYEQYF	TGCGCCAGCAGCCAGAGGTGGACAGGGGCCTACGAGCAGTACTTC
NA	TRBV27	NA	TRBJ2-3	CASRARAGDPLSTDTQYF	TGTGCCAGCAGGGCCCGGGCAGGGGATCCCCTTAGCACAGATACGCAGTATTTT
many	TRBV30	NA	TRBJ1-4	CAWSQVPWGKKLFF	TGTGCCTGGAGTCAGGTCCCATGGGGCAAAAAACTGTTTTTT
NA	TRBV5-1	NA	TRBJ1-6	CASSNLVADSPLHF	TGCGCCAGCAGCAATCTGGTAGCGGATTCACCCCTCCACTTT
few	TRBV6-1	TRBD1	TRBJ1-1	CASSRPGTGPETEAFF	TGTGCCAGCAGTCGTCCCGGGACAGGTCCGGAGACTGAAGCTTTCTTT
NA	TRBV5-1	NA	TRBJ2-1	CASSLQGGEQFF	TGCGCCAGCAGCCTGCAGGGTGGCGAGCAGTTCTTC